The rows below give T cell receptor beta chains drawn from one sample of a study of molecular identifiers for immune sequencing clone quantification. TCRdb used MiXCR to reprocess the PCR reads, holding one entry per CDR3 protein. The table lists 37,000 or so distinct CDR3 sequences, about 24% of them singletons. The sequenced sample was naive CD8+ T cells from blood, with Jurkat cell RNA spiked in. The receptor set was obtained from a human donor in good health. Some libraries in this study had Jurkat cell RNA spiked in. The CDR3 runs from the conserved cysteine through the conserved F or W. D genes are given only for firm matches. Rows give clone size only sometimes, using once, few, many, or a class for an expanded clone.

>-|many|TRBV30|TRBJ2-7
TGTGCCTGGAGTGTAGGGGCAAGGACGGGGCAGGACGAGCAGTACTTC
CAWSVGARTGQDEQYF
>TRBD2|many|TRBV20-1|TRBJ2-5
TGCAGTGCTAGCCTAGAGCGGGACCCGTACCAAGAGACCCAGTACTTC
CSASLERDPYQETQYF
>-|-|TRBV20-1|TRBJ2-7
TGCAGTGCTAGAGACCTAGCAGAACCTACCTACTACGAGCAGTACTTC
CSARDLAEPTYYEQYF
>-|-|TRBV12-3/TRBV12-4|TRBJ2-3
TGTGCCAGCAATCTATATACTAGCACAGATACGCAGTATTTT
CASNLYTSTDTQYF
>TRBD1|many|TRBV13|TRBJ2-5
TGTGCCAGCAGCTTAGGAAGGGACAGGGTGGAAGAGACCCAGTACTTC
CASSLGRDRVEETQYF
>TRBD2|few|TRBV3-1|TRBJ2-3
TGTGCCAGCAGCCATTACAGTGGGGGGGGTCCCACAGATACGCAGTATTTT
CASSHYSGGGPTDTQYF
>-|many|TRBV7-9|TRBJ1-4
TGTGCCAGCAGCCCCCCCCGGGGGGAATCAACTAATGAAAAACTGTTTTTT
CASSPPRGESTNEKLFF
>TRBD2|many|TRBV4-3|TRBJ2-6
TGCGCCAGCAGCCCGTTACCGGGACTAGAAAGCTCTGGGGCCAACGTCCTGACTTTC
CASSPLPGLESSGANVLTF
>TRBD2|few|TRBV5-4|TRBJ2-1
TGTGCCAGCAGCCTCATTAGCGGGAGTTATAATGAGCAGTTCTTC
CASSLISGSYNEQFF
>-|many|TRBV7-9|TRBJ2-3
TGTGCCAGTGCCCTCGAGGAGGGCACAGATACGCAGTATTTT
CASALEEGTDTQYF
>TRBD1|many|TRBV28|TRBJ1-1
TGTGCCAGCAGTTTAAGGGGGGGGACAGGGGGTGAAGCTTTCTTT
CASSLRGGTGGEAFF
>TRBD2|-|TRBV3-1|TRBJ2-1
TGTGCCAGCAGCCAAGGCCTAGCGGGGACCAATGAGCAGTTCTTC
CASSQGLAGTNEQFF
>-|-|TRBV28|TRBJ2-7
TGTGCCACCGGAAGACCGGGACAAAGCTCCTACGAGCAGTACTTC
CATGRPGQSSYEQYF
>-|-|TRBV5-6|TRBJ2-7
TGTGCCAGCGGCCTGGGGCAGGGTGAAGAGCAGTACTTC
CASGLGQGEEQYF
>TRBD2|many|TRBV20-1|TRBJ2-1
TGCAGTGCTAGAGCCCGCAGACTAGCGGGAGGGCTGGCCTACTACAATGAGCAGTTCTTC
CSARARRLAGGLAYYNEQFF
>-|few|TRBV20-1|TRBJ2-3
TGCAGTGCTCGGCTTCAGAAGACAGGCCACGGGGATACGCAGTATTTT
CSARLQKTGHGDTQYF
>-|once|TRBV2|TRBJ2-7
TGTGCCAGCGTGGGCACAGACTCCTACGAGCAGTACTTC
CASVGTDSYEQYF
>-|many|TRBV6-1|TRBJ2-1
TGTGCCAGCAGTGAGGACTGGATGTCCTACAATGAGCAGTTCTTC
CASSEDWMSYNEQFF
>TRBD1|many|TRBV20-1|TRBJ2-5
TGCAGTGCTCAACGGGGACAGGGGGCTCGTGAGACCCAGTACTTC
CSAQRGQGARETQYF
>TRBD2|many|TRBV28|TRBJ2-3
TGTGCCAGCAGTAAACTAGCGGGAGATGCAGATACGCAGTATTTT
CASSKLAGDADTQYF
>-|many|TRBV27|TRBJ1-1
TGTGCCAGCAGTTTACTTGGAGACCAAGCTTTCTTT
CASSLLGDQAFF
>TRBD2|few|TRBV3-1|TRBJ2-5
TGTGCCAGCAGCCAGGGGTGGGGGGGAAGAGAGACCCAGTACTTC
CASSQGWGGRETQYF
>-|few|TRBV30|TRBJ2-1
TGTGCCTCGGGCTACAATGAGCAGTTCTTC
CASGYNEQFF
>TRBD2|many|TRBV10-2|TRBJ2-3
TGCGCCAGCAGGGAGACTAGCGGGATTAGCACAGATACGCAGTATTTT
CASRETSGISTDTQYF
>TRBD2|many|TRBV12-3/TRBV12-4|TRBJ2-1
TGTGCCAGCAGTTCTCCGCCCAACGAAGCGGGAAAAATGGGCGATGAGCAGTTCTTC
CASSSPPNEAGKMGDEQFF
>-|many|TRBV6-4|TRBJ2-7
TGTGCCAGCAGTGACTCGCCAGGGGACTACGAGCAGTACTTC
CASSDSPGDYEQYF
>-|-|TRBV27|TRBJ2-7
TGTGCCAGCAGTTTATTGGGGCAAGAGCAGTACTTC
CASSLLGQEQYF
>-|-|TRBV7-9|TRBJ2-1
TGTGCCAGCAGCTTAGAACACCGGGCGCAGTTCTTC
CASSLEHRAQFF